These 16 T cell receptor beta chains were sequenced from one sample in a study of early T cells in non-severe SARS-CoV-2 infection. One entry per CDR3 protein results from TCRdb running MiXCR on the 5' RACE reads. Among 50,000 or so distinct CDR3 sequences listed, roughly 13% were seen once. Sequenced material: whole blood. Source of these receptors: an adult who was a healthcare worker with PCR-confirmed SARS-CoV-2 infection or an uninfected control (not recorded which).

The sample holds many counts of this clonotype. V gene TRBV24-1 combines with J gene TRBJ2-3; 7 bases are shared with TRBD1. The CDR3 runs to 15 residues. The junction had 9 bases not matched to a gene; V was cut back by 7 bases and J by 3 bases. Germline lookup yields CDR1 KGHDR and CDR2 SFDVKD. Written as DNA, the CDR3 is TGTGCCACCAGCCACAGACAGGGTGGTACAGATACGCAGTATTTT. Its protein product is CATSHRQGGTDTQYF.

The chain couples TRBV7-2 to TRBJ2-5; no reliable D call. V lost 3 bases and J 5 bases, leaving 16 bases between the germline ends. Germline V lookup: CDR1 SGHTA, CDR2 FQGNSA. The CDR3 is 15 residues long. DNA for the CDR3: TGTGCCAGCAGCTTTATCGGCACGATCAGGGAGACCCAGTACTTC. This codes for CASSFIGTIRETQYF.

This clonotype was detected only a few times. This sequence joins TRBV18 and TRBJ2-5; D is perhaps TRBD1 (7 bases). V lost 3 bases and J lost 5, with 13 bases in between. The germline V gene encodes CDR1 KGHSH and CDR2 LQKENI. CDR3 size: 14 residues. The CDR3 coding sequence is TGTGCCAGCTCACCTGGAGGGGGCGGGGAGACCCAGTACTTC. Translation: CASSPGGGGETQYF.

Many counts were recorded for this clonotype. J is TRBJ1-1 and V is TRBV19; D is ambiguous. This CDR3 region has 13 residues. The V gene's germline CDR1 is LNHDA and CDR2 SQIVND (reference sequence). V was pared by 7 bases and J by 8 bases, with 17 bases between. Here the CDR3 DNA reads TGTGCCAGTATGGCCTCAGGCCTTTCGGAAGCTTTCTTT. Translation: CASMASGLSEAFF.

This clonotype occurred many times. The chain uses TRBV6-6 and TRBJ2-3; a possible D gene is TRBD2 (6 bases). Deletions cut 7 bases from V and 4 bases from J, with 18 bases between. Germline loops: CDR1 MNHNY, CDR2 SVGAGI (reference sequence). CDR3 length: 15 amino acids. DNA for the CDR3: TGTGCCAGCATCGGCGGGACGACTGCCCCAGATACGCAGTATTTT. It is translated as CASIGGTTAPDTQYF.

This clonotype was seen many times. The CDR3 protein is CASSVETDNSPLHF. As DNA, the CDR3 is TGTGCCAGCAGTGTCGAGACAGATAATTCACCCCTCCACTTT. V usage is TRBV2 and J usage is TRBJ1-6; D might be TRBD1 (5 bases). Germline assignment: CDR1 SNHLY and CDR2 FYNNEI. This CDR3 has 14 amino acids. V was trimmed by 4 bases and J by 5 bases, leaving 9 bases between them.

This clonotype turned up a few times. V usage is TRBV4-2 and J usage is TRBJ2-5; TRBD2 matches at 13 bases. The germline gives CDR1 LGHNA, CDR2 YNFKEQ. The CDR3 contains 19 residues. The V gene end was trimmed by 2 bases and the J gene end by 2 bases; junction bases not matched to a gene: 11. Here the CDR3 DNA reads TGTGCCAGCAGCCAACGTGGACTAGCGGGGGACCCTCAACAAGAGACCCAGTACTTC. Its protein is CASSQRGLAGDPQQETQYF.

The chain couples TRBV2 to TRBJ1-1, with TRBD1 as a possible D gene (5 bases). The germline gives CDR1 SNHLY, CDR2 FYNNEI. CDR3 size: 14 residues. Trimming took off 4 bases at V and 0 bases at J, with 9 bases between the two ends. CDR3 loop: CASSGQSMNTEAFF. The CDR3 region has the DNA TGTGCCAGCAGTGGACAGTCGATGAACACTGAAGCTTTCTTT.

A few counts support this clonotype. This could be a read error, since a much larger clone is one nucleotide away. The chain uses TRBV4-1 and TRBJ2-2; the D gene is possibly TRBD2 (6 bases). The germline V gene has CDR1 MGHRA and CDR2 YSYEKL. Trimming pared 2 bases from V and 7 bases from J, leaving 14 bases between. This CDR3 spans 15 amino acids. The CDR3 region is CASSQTFRGGGELFF. CDR3 in DNA: TGCGCCAGCAGCCAAACCTTCCGGGGAGGCGGGGAGCTGTTTTTT.

In this sample, this clonotype turned up many times. V and J are TRBV29-1 and TRBJ2-7; unclear D gene. Trimming took off 4 bases at V and 3 bases at J, with 10 bases between the two ends. Germline V gene sequence: CDR1 SQVTM, CDR2 ANQGSEA. This CDR3 comprises 12 residues. Written as DNA, the CDR3 is TGCAGCGTTGCCCAGGAGTTCTACGAGCAGTACTTC. Protein product: CSVAQEFYEQYF.

This clonotype has at least ten counts. The chain carries TRBV11-2 and TRBJ1-2; D gene ambiguous. Germline V CDR1 and CDR2: SGHAT, FQNNGV. CDR3 length: 13 amino acids. V lost 1 base, J lost 8 bases, and 11 bases lay in between. CDR3: CASSLVRSEGYTF. CDR3 in DNA: TGTGCCAGCAGCTTAGTCAGGAGCGAGGGCTACACCTTC.

This chain links TRBV5-6 with TRBJ2-7; D call uncertain. Trimming removed 0 bases from V and 3 bases from J, with 7 bases in between. The V gene's germline CDR1 is SGHDT and CDR2 YYEEEE. The CDR3 contains 13 residues. CDR3 residues: CASSLEFSYEQYF. In nucleotides, the CDR3 is TGTGCCAGCAGCTTGGAATTCAGCTACGAGCAGTACTTC.

This clonotype was detected ten times or more. This chain links TRBV14 with TRBJ2-7, with a possible D match to TRBD1 (6 bases). Germline loops: CDR1 SGHDN, CDR2 FVKESK. The CDR3 is made up of 16 amino acids. V was shortened by 2 bases and J by 1 base, with 15 bases between the two germline ends. The CDR3 region has the DNA TGTGCCAGCAGCCAAATGAGGGGACAAGATTCCTACGAGCAGTACTTC. Amino acid sequence: CASSQMRGQDSYEQYF. Supplemented by reference TRBV14 and TRBJ2-7, the full variable domain reads EAGVTQFPSHSVIEKGQTVTLRCDPISGHDNLYWYRRVMGKEIKFLLHFVKESKQDESGMPNNRFLAERTGGTYSTLKVQPAELEDSGVYFCASSQMRGQDSYEQYFGPGTRLTVT.

This clonotype has at least ten counts. The chain uses TRBV18 and TRBJ1-2, with D possibly being TRBD1 (6 bases). The CDR3 extends over 15 amino acids. Between the trimmed V and J ends, which lost 3 bases and 1 base, there was a span of 12 bases. Germline assignment: CDR1 KGHSH and CDR2 LQKENI. For the CDR3, the DNA is TGTGCCAGCTCACCGATGAGCAGGGGTAACTATGGCTACACCTTC. This gives the protein CASSPMSRGNYGYTF.

This clonotype was counted only a few times. The chain recombines TRBV29-1 with TRBJ2-5, with 13 bases identical to TRBD2. The CDR3 is 13 residues long. The V gene end was trimmed by 6 bases and the J gene end by 3 bases; junction bases not matched to a gene: 1. Germline-derived CDR1 and CDR2 are SQVTM and ANQGSEA. The CDR3 DNA is TGCAGCGTAGGGACTAGCGGGGAAGAGACCCAGTACTTC. Its translation: CSVGTSGEETQYF.

Many counts were recorded for this clonotype. The gene calls are TRBV5-6 and TRBJ1-5; weak D call: TRBD1 (5 bases). In germline, CDR1 is SGHDT, CDR2 YYEEEE. V was pared by 2 bases and J by 3 bases, with 6 bases between. The CDR3 is made up of 13 amino acids. The CDR3 DNA is TGTGCCAGCAGCTTAGGGGTCAATCAGCCCCAGCATTTT. Translating it yields CASSLGVNQPQHF.